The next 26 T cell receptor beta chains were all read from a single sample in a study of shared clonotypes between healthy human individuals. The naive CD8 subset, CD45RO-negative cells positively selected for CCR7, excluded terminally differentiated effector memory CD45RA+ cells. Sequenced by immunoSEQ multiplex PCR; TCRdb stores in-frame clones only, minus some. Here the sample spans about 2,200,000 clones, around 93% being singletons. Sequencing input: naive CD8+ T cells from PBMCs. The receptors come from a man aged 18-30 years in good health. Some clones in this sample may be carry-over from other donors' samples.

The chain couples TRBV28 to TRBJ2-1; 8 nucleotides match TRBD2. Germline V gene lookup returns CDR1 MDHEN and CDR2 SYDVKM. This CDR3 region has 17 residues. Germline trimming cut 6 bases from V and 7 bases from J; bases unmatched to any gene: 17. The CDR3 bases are TGTGCCAGCAGCCCTAGGGGTGTCGCGGGAGGTAGTAATGAGCAGTTCTTC. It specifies CASSPRGVAGGSNEQFF.

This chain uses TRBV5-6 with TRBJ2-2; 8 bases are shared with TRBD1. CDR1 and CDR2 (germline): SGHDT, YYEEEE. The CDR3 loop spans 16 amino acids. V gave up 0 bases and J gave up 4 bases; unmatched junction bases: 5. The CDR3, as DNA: TGTGCCAGCAGCTTGGGACAGGGGCCGGGCACCGGGGAGCTGTTTTTT. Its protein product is CASSLGQGPGTGELFF.

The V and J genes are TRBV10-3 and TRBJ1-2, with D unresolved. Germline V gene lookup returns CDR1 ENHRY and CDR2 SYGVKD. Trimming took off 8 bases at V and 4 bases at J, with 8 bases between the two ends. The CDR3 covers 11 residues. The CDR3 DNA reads TGTGCCATCTCGTCGAGCTATGGCTACACCTTC. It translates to CAISSSYGYTF.

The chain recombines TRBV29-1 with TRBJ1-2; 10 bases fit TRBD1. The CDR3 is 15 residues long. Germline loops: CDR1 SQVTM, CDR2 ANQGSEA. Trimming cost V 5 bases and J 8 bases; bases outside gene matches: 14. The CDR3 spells CSVSFSRTGGIGYTF. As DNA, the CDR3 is TGCAGCGTTTCCTTTTCTAGGACAGGGGGAATCGGCTACACCTTC.

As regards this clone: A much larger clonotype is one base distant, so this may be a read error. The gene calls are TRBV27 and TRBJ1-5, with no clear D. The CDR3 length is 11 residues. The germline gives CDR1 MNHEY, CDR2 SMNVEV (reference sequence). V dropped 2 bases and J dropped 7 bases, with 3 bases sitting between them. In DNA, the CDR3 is TGTGCCAGCAGTTTAGGGCAGCCCCAGCATTTT. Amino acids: CASSLGQPQHF.

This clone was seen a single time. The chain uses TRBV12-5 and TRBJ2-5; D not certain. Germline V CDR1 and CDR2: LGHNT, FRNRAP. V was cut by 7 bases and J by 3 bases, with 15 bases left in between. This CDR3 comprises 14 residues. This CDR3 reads CASAPLNGKETQYF. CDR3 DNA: TGTGCTAGTGCCCCCCTTAACGGTAAAGAGACCCAGTACTTC.

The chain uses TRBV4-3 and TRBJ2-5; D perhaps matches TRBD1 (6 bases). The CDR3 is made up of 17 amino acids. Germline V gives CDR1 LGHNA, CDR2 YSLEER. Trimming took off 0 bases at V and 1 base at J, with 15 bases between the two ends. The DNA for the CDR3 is TGCGCCAGCAGCCAAGATCAGGGGAGACGCGTCCAAGAGACCCAGTACTTC. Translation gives CASSQDQGRRVQETQYF.

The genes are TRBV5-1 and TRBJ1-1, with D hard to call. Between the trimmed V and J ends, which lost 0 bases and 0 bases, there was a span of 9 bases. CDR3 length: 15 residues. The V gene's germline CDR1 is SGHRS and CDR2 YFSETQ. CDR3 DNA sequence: TGCGCCAGCAGCTTGGGTAGTTCGATGAACACTGAAGCTTTCTTT. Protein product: CASSLGSSMNTEAFF.

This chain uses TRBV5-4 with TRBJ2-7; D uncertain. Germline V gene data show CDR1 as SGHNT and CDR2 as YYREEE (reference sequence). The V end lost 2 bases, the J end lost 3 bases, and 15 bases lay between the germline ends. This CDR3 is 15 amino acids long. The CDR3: CASSFAPDPNYEQYF. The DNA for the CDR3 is TGTGCCAGCAGCTTCGCGCCTGACCCAAACTACGAGCAGTACTTC.

The CDR3 DNA follows: TGTGCCAGCAGTTTATTGGCTAGCGGGAGTTACGAGCAGTACTTC. The encoded protein is CASSLLASGSYEQYF. The V gene is TRBV28, the J gene TRBJ2-7; 10 nucleotides agree with TRBD2. Looked up from germline, CDR1 is MDHEN and CDR2 is SYDVKM. There are 15 residues in the CDR3. The V and J ends lost 1 base and 4 bases, in that order; junction bases with no gene match: 4.

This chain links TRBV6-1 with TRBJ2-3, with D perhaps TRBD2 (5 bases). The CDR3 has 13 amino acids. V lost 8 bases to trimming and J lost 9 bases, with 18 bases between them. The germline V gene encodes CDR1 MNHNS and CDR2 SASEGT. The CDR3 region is CASGSKAIWTQYF. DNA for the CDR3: TGTGCCAGCGGGAGCAAGGCAATTTGGACGCAGTATTTT.

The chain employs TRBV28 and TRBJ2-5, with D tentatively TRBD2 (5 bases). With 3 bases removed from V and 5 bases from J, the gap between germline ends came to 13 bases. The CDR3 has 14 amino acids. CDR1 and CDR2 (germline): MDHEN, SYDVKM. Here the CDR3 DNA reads TGTGCCAGCAGTTTCATTGAGGGTAGCGAGACCCAGTACTTC. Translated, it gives CASSFIEGSETQYF.

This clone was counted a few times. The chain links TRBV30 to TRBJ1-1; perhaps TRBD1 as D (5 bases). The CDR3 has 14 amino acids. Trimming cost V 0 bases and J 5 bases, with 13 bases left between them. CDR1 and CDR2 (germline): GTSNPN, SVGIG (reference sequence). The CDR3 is CAWSVPQGGTEAFF. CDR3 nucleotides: TGTGCCTGGAGTGTACCTCAGGGAGGGACTGAAGCTTTCTTT.

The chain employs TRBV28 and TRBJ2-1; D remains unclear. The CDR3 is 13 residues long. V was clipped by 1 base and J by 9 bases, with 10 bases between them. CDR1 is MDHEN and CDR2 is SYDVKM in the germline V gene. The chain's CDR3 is CASSLYRSGEQFF. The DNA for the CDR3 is TGTGCCAGCAGTTTATACCGGTCTGGTGAGCAGTTCTTC.

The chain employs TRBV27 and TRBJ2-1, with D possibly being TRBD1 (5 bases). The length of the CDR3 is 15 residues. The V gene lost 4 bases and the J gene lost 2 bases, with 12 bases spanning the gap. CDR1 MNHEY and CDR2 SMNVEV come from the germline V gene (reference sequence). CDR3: CASSWGRPPYNEQFF. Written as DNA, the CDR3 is TGTGCCAGCAGTTGGGGCCGACCCCCCTACAATGAGCAGTTCTTC.

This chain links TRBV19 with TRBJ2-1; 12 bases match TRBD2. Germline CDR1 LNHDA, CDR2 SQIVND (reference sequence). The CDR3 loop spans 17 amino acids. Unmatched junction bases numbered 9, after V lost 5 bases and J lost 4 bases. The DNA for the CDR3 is TGTGCCAGTAGTGCCTCGACTAGCGGGGGTTTTTACAATGAGCAGTTCTTC. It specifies CASSASTSGGFYNEQFF.

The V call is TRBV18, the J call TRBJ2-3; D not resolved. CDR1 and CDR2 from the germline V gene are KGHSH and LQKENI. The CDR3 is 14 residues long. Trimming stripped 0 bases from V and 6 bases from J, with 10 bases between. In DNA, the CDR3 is TGTGCCAGCTCACCACCGGTCACTGCGGATACGCAGTATTTT. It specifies CASSPPVTADTQYF.

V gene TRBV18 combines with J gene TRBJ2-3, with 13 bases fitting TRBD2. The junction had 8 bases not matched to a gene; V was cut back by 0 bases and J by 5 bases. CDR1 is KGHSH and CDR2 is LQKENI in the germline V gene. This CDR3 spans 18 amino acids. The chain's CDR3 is CASSPPGLAGLLGDTQYF. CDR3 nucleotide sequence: TGTGCCAGCTCACCACCGGGACTAGCGGGGCTCCTCGGAGATACGCAGTATTTT.

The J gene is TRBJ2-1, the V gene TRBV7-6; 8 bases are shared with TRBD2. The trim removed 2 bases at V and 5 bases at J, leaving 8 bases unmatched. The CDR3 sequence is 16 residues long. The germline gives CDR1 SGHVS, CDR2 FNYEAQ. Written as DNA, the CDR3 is TGTGCCAGCAGCTTAATGAGCGGGAGAAAGAACAATGAGCAGTTCTTC. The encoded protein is CASSLMSGRKNNEQFF.

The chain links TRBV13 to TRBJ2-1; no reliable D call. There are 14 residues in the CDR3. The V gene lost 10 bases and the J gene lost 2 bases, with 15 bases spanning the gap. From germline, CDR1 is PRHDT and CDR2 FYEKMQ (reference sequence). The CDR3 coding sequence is TGTGCCACCAACCGGGCCGGCCCCTACAATGAGCAGTTCTTC. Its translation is CATNRAGPYNEQFF.

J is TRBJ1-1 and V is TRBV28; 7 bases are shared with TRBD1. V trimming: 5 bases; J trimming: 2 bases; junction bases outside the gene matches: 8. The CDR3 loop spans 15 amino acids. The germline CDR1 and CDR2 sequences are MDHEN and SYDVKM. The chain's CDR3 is CASSPYRGINTEAFF. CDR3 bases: TGTGCCAGCAGTCCATACAGGGGAATAAACACTGAAGCTTTCTTT. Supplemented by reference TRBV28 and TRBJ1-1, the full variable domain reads DVKVTQSSRYLVKRTGEKVFLECVQDMDHENMFWYRQDPGLGLRLIYFSYDVKMKEKGDIPEGYSVSREKKERFSLILESASTNQTSMYLCASSPYRGINTEAFFGQGTRLTVV.

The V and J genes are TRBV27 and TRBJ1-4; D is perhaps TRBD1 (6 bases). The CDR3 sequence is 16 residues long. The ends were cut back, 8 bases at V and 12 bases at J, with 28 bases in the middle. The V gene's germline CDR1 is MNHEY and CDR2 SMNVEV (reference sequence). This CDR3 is CASSSEPPGHTMELFF. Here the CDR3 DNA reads TGTGCCAGCTCTTCGGAACCCCCGGGACACACCATGGAACTGTTTTTT.

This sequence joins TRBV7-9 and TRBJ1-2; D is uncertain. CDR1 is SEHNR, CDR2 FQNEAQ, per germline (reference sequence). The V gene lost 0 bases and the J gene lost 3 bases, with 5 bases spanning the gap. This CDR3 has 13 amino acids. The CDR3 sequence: CASSLASYYGYTF. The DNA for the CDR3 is TGTGCCAGCAGCTTAGCCTCATACTATGGCTACACCTTC.

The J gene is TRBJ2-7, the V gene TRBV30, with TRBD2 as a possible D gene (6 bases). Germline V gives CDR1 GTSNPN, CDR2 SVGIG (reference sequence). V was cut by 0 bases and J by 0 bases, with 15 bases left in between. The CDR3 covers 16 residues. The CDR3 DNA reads TGTGCCTGGAGTGTAGGCATGGGACTTCACTCCTACGAGCAGTACTTC. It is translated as CAWSVGMGLHSYEQYF.

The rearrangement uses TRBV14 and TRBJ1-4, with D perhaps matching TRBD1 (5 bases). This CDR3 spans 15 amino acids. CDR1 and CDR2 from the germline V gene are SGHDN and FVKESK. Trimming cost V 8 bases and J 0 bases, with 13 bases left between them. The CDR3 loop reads CASFQGDATNEKLFF. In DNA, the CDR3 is TGTGCCAGCTTTCAGGGAGATGCAACTAATGAAAAACTGTTTTTT.

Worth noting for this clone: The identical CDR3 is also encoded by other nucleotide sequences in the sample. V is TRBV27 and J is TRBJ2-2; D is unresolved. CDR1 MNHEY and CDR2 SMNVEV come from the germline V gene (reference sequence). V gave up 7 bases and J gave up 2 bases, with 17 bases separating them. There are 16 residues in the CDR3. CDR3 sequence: CASTPSAGENTGELFF. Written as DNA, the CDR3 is TGTGCCAGCACCCCATCGGCAGGAGAAAACACCGGGGAGCTGTTTTTT.